Shown below are 20 T cell receptor beta chains from a single sample sequenced in a study of cytomegalovirus exposure and HLA in healthy donors. With 60 Vbeta and 13 Jbeta primers, the PCR was carried out. Method: immunoSEQ multiplex PCR; TCRdb's copy keeps in-frame clones and lacks some. The sample comprises about 150,000 clones, roughly three quarters of which are singletons, and 3.5% to 4.5% rests with the top ten. Material for sequencing was PBMCs. The receptors derive from a human donor in good health.

DNA of the CDR3: TGTGCCAGCCAGGACAGGGGCCAGCAGCCCCAGCATTTT. Amino acid sequence: CASQDRGQQPQHF. V gene TRBV28 combines with J gene TRBJ1-5; 9 nucleotides line up with TRBD1. This CDR3 spans 13 amino acids. With 8 bases clipped from V and 7 bases from J, the junction kept 6 bases outside the gene matches. Germline loops: CDR1 MDHEN, CDR2 SYDVKM.

J is TRBJ1-5 and V is TRBV15, with 10 positions matching TRBD1. CDR3 size: 14 residues. Germline V CDR1 and CDR2: LNHNV, YYDKDF (reference sequence). Trimming took 4 bases from V and 5 from J; bases not matched to a gene: 2. CDR3: CATSMDRGYQPQHF. The CDR3 DNA reads as TGTGCCACCAGCATGGACAGGGGGTATCAGCCCCAGCATTTT.

The chain uses TRBV28 and TRBJ2-7; 9 nucleotides align to TRBD2. The V and J ends lost 8 bases and 7 bases, in that order; junction bases with no gene match: 6. This CDR3 spans 12 amino acids. CDR1 is MDHEN and CDR2 is SYDVKM in the germline V gene. CDR3 bases: TGTGCCAGCGGGGTTCTAGCGGGAGAGCAGTACTTC. Amino acid sequence: CASGVLAGEQYF.

The table lists this clone with a few counts. This sequence joins TRBV7-7 and TRBJ1-4, with 7 bases aligning to TRBD1. V trimming: 5 bases; J trimming: 6 bases; junction bases outside the gene matches: 18. Germline V gene data show CDR1 as SSHAT and CDR2 as FNYEAQ (reference sequence). The CDR3 extends over 18 amino acids. CDR3 residues: CASSLRRLQGSPDEKLFF. CDR3 bases: TGTGCCAGCAGCCTTAGGAGATTACAGGGGTCTCCGGATGAAAAACTGTTTTTT.

This clone was seen only a few times. The chain carries TRBV19 and TRBJ1-5; D may be TRBD1 (6 bases). CDR1 and CDR2 from the germline V gene are LNHDA and SQIVND (reference sequence). The length of the CDR3 is 16 residues. V lost 2 bases, J lost 0 bases, and 11 bases lay in between. The CDR3 here is CASSILRGLSNQPQHF. DNA of the CDR3: TGTGCCAGTAGTATACTCAGGGGCCTTAGCAATCAGCCCCAGCATTTT. The whole variable domain, filled in from reference TRBV19 and TRBJ1-5, reads DGGITQSPKYLFRKEGQNVTLSCEQNLNHDAMYWYRQDPGQGLRLIYYSQIVNDFQKGDIAEGYSVSREKKESFPLTVTSAQKNPTAFYLCASSILRGLSNQPQHFGDGTRLSIL.

The rearrangement joins TRBV27 to TRBJ2-5; 9 nucleotides align to TRBD2. In germline, CDR1 is MNHEY, CDR2 SMNVEV (reference sequence). This CDR3 comprises 17 residues. With V trimmed by 6 bases and J by 3 bases, 14 bases remained unmatched. The CDR3 DNA reads TGTGCCAGCAGAGGAACACCCGGGACTAGCATGGAAGAGACCCAGTACTTC. This encodes CASRGTPGTSMEETQYF.

The CDR3 nucleotides are TGTGCCTGGAGTGTACAAGGCAGGGGAAATTCACCCCTCCACTTT. This gives the protein CAWSVQGRGNSPLHF. This sequence joins TRBV30 and TRBJ1-6; tentative D call: TRBD1 (6 bases). Germline V gene sequence: CDR1 GTSNPN, CDR2 SVGIG (reference sequence). Trimming left V 0 bases short and J 7 bases short, with 13 bases between. The CDR3 has 15 residues.

This clone was seen a few times. The J gene is TRBJ1-1, the V gene TRBV6-5; D perhaps matches TRBD1 (6 bases). This CDR3 has 13 amino acids. Germline V gene lookup returns CDR1 MNHEY and CDR2 SVGAGI. The V end was cut by 4 bases, the J end by 2 bases, with 8 bases between. DNA of the CDR3: TGTGCCAGCAGTTGGACAGCCAACACTGAAGCTTTCTTT. This gives the protein CASSWTANTEAFF.

The V gene is TRBV29-1, the J gene TRBJ2-2, with TRBD1 identical over 8 bases. The CDR3 is made up of 15 amino acids. V trimming: 7 bases; J trimming: 7 bases; junction bases outside the gene matches: 14. Germline values: CDR1 SQVTM, CDR2 ANQGSEA. The CDR3 DNA follows: TGCAGCGCCACATACCGGACAGGGTTTGGCGGGGAGCTGTTTTTT. This translates into CSATYRTGFGGELFF.

The sample holds a few counts of this clone. The chain carries TRBV6-1 and TRBJ1-5, with TRBD1 as a possible D gene (6 bases). Deletions cut 4 bases from V and 0 bases from J, with 13 bases between. The CDR3 is 16 amino acids. The germline V gene has CDR1 MNHNS and CDR2 SASEGT. In nucleotides, the CDR3 is TGTGCCAGCAGTGCCCTACAGGGTTATAGCAATCAGCCCCAGCATTTT. Translation: CASSALQGYSNQPQHF.

The chain uses TRBV4-1 and TRBJ2-5; 13 nucleotides agree with TRBD2. This CDR3 region has 18 residues. Trimming at V came to 4 bases and at J to 7 bases, leaving 15 bases not matched to a gene. Per the germline V gene, CDR1 is MGHRA and CDR2 is YSYEKL. Here the CDR3 DNA reads TGCGCCAGCAGCCGTGGACTAGCGGGAGTGGGGGGGGCGGCGACCCAGTACTTC. It translates to CASSRGLAGVGGAATQYF.

This chain links TRBV10-1 with TRBJ2-1; possibly TRBD1 for D (5 bases). V lost 4 bases, J lost 7 bases, and 14 bases lay in between. Germline loops: CDR1 WNHNN, CDR2 SYGVQD (reference sequence). There are 14 residues in the CDR3. CDR3 sequence: CASSGQGLWNEQFF. The DNA of the CDR3 is TGCGCCAGCAGTGGTCAGGGATTGTGGAATGAGCAGTTCTTC.

In this sample, this clone turned up a few times. The CDR3 bases are TGTGCCTGGAGTAGAGGGAGTTTTAATGAAAAACTGTTTTTT. Translating it yields CAWSRGSFNEKLFF. The chain joins TRBV30 to TRBJ1-4; D remains unclear. Germline CDR1 is GTSNPN and CDR2 is SVGIG (reference sequence). The CDR3 totals 14 residues. Trimming removed 2 bases at V and 4 bases at J, with 11 bases between. The full variable domain, completed using reference TRBV30 and TRBJ1-4, is SQTIHQWPATLVQPVGSPLSLECTVEGTSNPNLYWYRQAAGRGLQLLFYSVGIGQISSEVPQNLSASRPQDRQFILSSKKLLLSDSGFYLCAWSRGSFNEKLFFGSGTQLSVL.

The V and J genes are TRBV15 and TRBJ1-3, with 7 bases that match TRBD1. CDR1 LNHNV and CDR2 YYDKDF come from the germline V gene (reference sequence). V lost 7 bases to trimming and J lost 1 base; unmatched junction nucleotides: 4. The CDR3 loop spans 14 amino acids. CDR3 DNA sequence: TGTGCCACCACTACAGGGGAATCTGGAAACACCATATATTTT. Amino acids: CATTTGESGNTIYF. Full variable domain (outside the CDR3, taken from reference TRBV15 and TRBJ1-3): DAMVIQNPRYQVTQFGKPVTLSCSQTLNHNVMYWYQQKSSQAPKLLFHYYDKDFNNEADTPDNFQSRRPNTSFCFLDIRSPGLGDTAMYLCATTTGESGNTIYFGEGSWLTVV.

The gene calls are TRBV6-1 and TRBJ2-7, with 8 nucleotides matching TRBD1. The CDR3 extends over 14 amino acids. V shed 8 bases and J 5 bases; nucleotides not matched to a gene: 11. Germline CDR1 is MNHNS and CDR2 is SASEGT. DNA for the CDR3: TGTGCCAGCTCGTCCCGCCGGACAGGGAACGAGCAGTACTTC. Residues: CASSSRRTGNEQYF.

This clone was observed once. CDR3 DNA: TGTGCCAGTAGTATGGGGACAGGGCCCAATCAGCCCCAGCATTTT. Translating gives CASSMGTGPNQPQHF. The chain carries TRBV19 and TRBJ1-5; 9 bases agree with TRBD1. This CDR3 has 15 residues. CDR1 and CDR2 from the germline V gene are LNHDA and SQIVND (reference sequence). Germline trimming cut 3 bases from V and 3 bases from J; bases unmatched to any gene: 3.

The genes are TRBV10-3 and TRBJ1-5; D gene uncertain. CDR1 is ENHRY, CDR2 SYGVKD, per germline. Deletions cut 3 bases from V and 7 bases from J, with 10 bases between. CDR3 size: 13 residues. The CDR3 loop is CAISESREQPQHF. The DNA of the CDR3 is TGTGCCATCAGTGAATCTCGAGAGCAGCCCCAGCATTTT.

The chain is built from TRBV9 and TRBJ1-2, with D hard to call. The V gene lost 3 bases and the J gene lost 4 bases, with 16 bases spanning the gap. This CDR3 spans 15 amino acids. Germline V CDR1 and CDR2: SGDLS, YYNGEE. CDR3: CASSALNQMIYGYTF. The DNA of the CDR3 is TGTGCCAGCAGCGCCTTAAACCAGATGATCTATGGCTACACCTTC.

The J gene is TRBJ2-3, the V gene TRBV2; 9 nucleotides line up with TRBD1. V shed 5 bases, J shed 3 bases, and the junction held 6 bases outside the gene matches. CDR3 length: 15 residues. CDR1 is SNHLY and CDR2 is FYNNEI in the germline V gene. The DNA of the CDR3 is TGTGCCAGCAGTCGGACAGGGGTGGGGACAGATACGCAGTATTTT. Its protein product is CASSRTGVGTDTQYF.

This clone occurred once. The rearrangement joins TRBV9 to TRBJ2-1; TRBD2 might be the D (6 bases). There are 15 residues in the CDR3. Trimming shortened V by 0 bases and J by 0 bases, and 7 bases separated the two germline ends. Germline V CDR1 and CDR2: SGDLS, YYNGEE. Here the CDR3 reads CASSVGLGSYNEQFF. CDR3 nucleotides: TGTGCCAGCAGCGTAGGACTAGGCTCCTACAATGAGCAGTTCTTC. Complete variable domain (other parts from reference TRBV9 and TRBJ2-1): DSGVTQTPKHLITATGQRVTLRCSPRSGDLSVYWYQQSLDQGLQFLIQYYNGEERAKGNILERFSAQQFPDLHSELNLSSLELGDSALYFCASSVGLGSYNEQFFGPGTRLTVL.